This T cell receptor beta chain originates from a study of spatial heterogeneity in lung cancer. In its sample, this clonotype was seen many times. J lost 5 bases, V lost 9 bases, and 2 bases had no gene match. This CDR3 comprises 12 residues. Indicated time point: sample taken at primary tumor resection. The donor population consisted of approximately 70 patients with untreated, early-stage non-small cell lung cancer. Whole RNA was taken from tumor, nontumor lung or frozen PBMC; it was then sequenced unsorted. The presence of a unique molecular identifier marked each TCR cDNA molecule. TCRdb re-called the 5' RACE reads with MiXCR, one entry per CDR3 protein. The repertoire has 75,000 or so distinct CDR3 sequences, about 8.5% of them found once; the top ten carry about 7%.

The receptor was isolated from a male donor with early-stage non-small cell lung cancer. This sequence joins TRBV12-3 or TRBV12-4 and TRBJ2-1; 9 positions match TRBD2. Sequencing used PBMCs, obtained at surgery. The CDR3 loop is CASGTSNNEQFF. The CDR3 DNA sequence: TGTGCCAGTGGGACTAGCAACAATGAGCAGTTCTTC.